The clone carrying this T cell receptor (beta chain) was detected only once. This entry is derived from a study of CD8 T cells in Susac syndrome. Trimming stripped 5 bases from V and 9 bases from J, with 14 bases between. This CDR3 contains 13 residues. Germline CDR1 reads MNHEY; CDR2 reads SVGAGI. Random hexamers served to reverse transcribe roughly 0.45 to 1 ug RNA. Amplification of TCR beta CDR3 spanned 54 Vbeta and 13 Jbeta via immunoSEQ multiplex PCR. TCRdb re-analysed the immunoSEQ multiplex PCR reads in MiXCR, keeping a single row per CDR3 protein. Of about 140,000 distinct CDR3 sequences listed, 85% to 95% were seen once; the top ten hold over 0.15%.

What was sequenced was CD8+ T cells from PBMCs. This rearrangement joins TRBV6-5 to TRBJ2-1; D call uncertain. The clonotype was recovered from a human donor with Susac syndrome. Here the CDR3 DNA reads TGTGCCAGCAGTCTCGACCTGGGCACTGAGCAGTTCTTC. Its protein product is CASSLDLGTEQFF.